This T cell receptor (beta chain) was retrieved from a study of cytomegalovirus exposure and HLA in healthy donors. The primer mix had 60 Vbeta and 13 Jbeta primers. This table comes from immunoSEQ multiplex PCR, and its TCRdb copy is limited to in-frame clones, with some not included. Of roughly 180,000 clones listed, over 70% are singletons. The germline V gene has CDR1 GTSNPN and CDR2 SVGIG (reference sequence). The CDR3 consists of 11 residues. V shed 2 bases and J shed 8 bases, with 6 bases lying between them. This receptor was identified in a male donor in good health and CMV-seronegative. The chain joins TRBV30 to TRBJ1-4, with D tentatively TRBD1 (6 bases). The material sequenced was PBMCs. The CDR3 protein is CAWSQGEKLFF. Written as DNA, the CDR3 is TGTGCCTGGAGTCAGGGGGAAAAACTGTTTTTT.